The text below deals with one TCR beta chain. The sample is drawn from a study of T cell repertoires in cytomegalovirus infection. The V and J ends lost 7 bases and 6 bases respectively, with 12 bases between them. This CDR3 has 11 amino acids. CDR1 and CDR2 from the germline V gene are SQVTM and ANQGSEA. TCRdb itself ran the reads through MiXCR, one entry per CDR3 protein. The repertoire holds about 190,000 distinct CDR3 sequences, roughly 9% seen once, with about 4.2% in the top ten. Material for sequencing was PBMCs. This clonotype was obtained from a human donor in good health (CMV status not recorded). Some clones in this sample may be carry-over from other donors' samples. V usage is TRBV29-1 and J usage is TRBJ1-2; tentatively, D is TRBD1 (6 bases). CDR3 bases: TGCAGCGCCGGGGGGACAAATGGCTACACCTTC. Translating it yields CSAGGTNGYTF.